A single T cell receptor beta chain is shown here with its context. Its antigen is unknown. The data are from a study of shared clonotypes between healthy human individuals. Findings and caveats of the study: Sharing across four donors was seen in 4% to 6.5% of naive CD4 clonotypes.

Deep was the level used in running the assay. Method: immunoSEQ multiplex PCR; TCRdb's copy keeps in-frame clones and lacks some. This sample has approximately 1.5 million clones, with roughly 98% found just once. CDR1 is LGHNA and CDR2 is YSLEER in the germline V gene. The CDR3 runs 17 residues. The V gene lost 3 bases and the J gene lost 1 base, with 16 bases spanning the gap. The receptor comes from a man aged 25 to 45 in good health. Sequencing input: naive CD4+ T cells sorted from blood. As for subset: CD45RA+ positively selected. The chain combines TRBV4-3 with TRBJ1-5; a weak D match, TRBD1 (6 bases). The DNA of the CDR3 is TGCGCCAGCAGCCAGGATTACAGGGAGTTAAGCAATCAGCCCCAGCATTTT. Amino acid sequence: CASSQDYRELSNQPQHF.